The next 14 T cell receptor beta chains were all read from a single sample in a study of cytomegalovirus exposure and HLA in healthy donors. Researchers ran the PCR with 60 Vbeta and 13 Jbeta primers. The method was immunoSEQ multiplex PCR; TCRdb's version includes in-frame clones alone and lacks a portion of them. Of some 170,000 clones in the sample, around 70% are singletons; the top ten hold around 3%. The source material was PBMCs. The receptors here all came from a male donor in good health and CMV-seronegative.

This clone has just one count. The genes are TRBV4-3 and TRBJ2-3; D uncertain. V was cut by 0 bases and J by 0 bases, with 7 bases left in between. The CDR3 contains 15 residues. Germline V gene lookup returns CDR1 LGHNA and CDR2 YSLEER. The CDR3 DNA reads TGCGCCAGCAGCCAAGACCCAGGAAGCACAGATACGCAGTATTTT. It translates to CASSQDPGSTDTQYF.

In this sample, this clone turned up a few times. This chain connects TRBV6-6 to TRBJ2-1, with D maybe TRBD2 (5 bases). CDR3 length: 12 residues. CDR1 is MNHNY and CDR2 is SVGAGI in the germline V gene (reference sequence). Deletions cut 8 bases from V and 6 bases from J, with 11 bases between. In DNA form, the CDR3 reads TGTGCCAGCTCTGCACGGGGCAATGAGCAGTTCTTC. This translates into CASSARGNEQFF.

V is TRBV4-1 and J is TRBJ2-1, with D possibly TRBD1 on 6 matching bases. With 6 bases removed from V and 7 bases from J, the gap between germline ends came to 19 bases. The CDR3 extends over 15 amino acids. Germline V lookup: CDR1 MGHRA, CDR2 YSYEKL. CDR3 nucleotides: TGCGCCAGCAGTCATTTACAGGGCTCCTTTAATGAGCAGTTCTTC. Protein sequence: CASSHLQGSFNEQFF.

The rearrangement joins TRBV28 to TRBJ2-1; 7 bases align to TRBD2. The CDR3 length is 17 residues. V was clipped by 4 bases and J by 10 bases; unmatched bases: 19. Germline CDR1 is MDHEN and CDR2 is SYDVKM. The CDR3 loop is CASSSLRDGMRREEQFF. The CDR3, as DNA: TGTGCCAGCAGTTCCCTCCGAGATGGTATGCGGCGGGAGGAGCAGTTCTTC.

The chain couples TRBV30 to TRBJ2-6; 8 bases align to TRBD2. J gave up 4 bases and V 4 bases, and 18 bases lay outside the gene matches. Germline assignment: CDR1 GTSNPN and CDR2 SVGIG (reference sequence). There are 19 residues in the CDR3. DNA for the CDR3: TGTGCCTGGAAAAAATTCCCCTCCGGGAGGGCCTCCGGGGCCAACGTCCTGACTTTC. Translation gives CAWKKFPSGRASGANVLTF.

The chain is built from TRBV27 and TRBJ2-7; D is perhaps TRBD1 (5 bases). The CDR3 loop spans 13 amino acids. Germline values: CDR1 MNHEY, CDR2 SMNVEV (reference sequence). V dropped 2 bases and J dropped 3 bases, with 8 bases sitting between them. The CDR3 DNA sequence: TGTGCCAGCAGTTTAAAAAGGGGCTACGAGCAGTACTTC. This codes for CASSLKRGYEQYF.

The chain links TRBV10-3 to TRBJ1-6, with D possibly matching TRBD1 (6 bases). Germline CDR1 and CDR2: ENHRY and SYGVKD. The CDR3 consists of 14 residues. V lost 5 bases, J lost 12 bases, and 17 bases lay in between. CDR3 in DNA: TGTGCCATCAGTAACCTGTTACAGGGAGAACCCCTCCACTTT. Protein: CAISNLLQGEPLHF.

CDR3 region: CASSVKRGSDEQFF. The DNA for the CDR3 is TGTGCCAGCAGTGTGAAGCGGGGGAGCGATGAGCAGTTCTTC. V is TRBV6-1 and J is TRBJ2-1, with 8 nucleotides matching TRBD2. V trimming: 4 bases; J trimming: 8 bases; junction bases outside the gene matches: 7. Germline V gene data show CDR1 as MNHNS and CDR2 as SASEGT. The CDR3 spans 14 residues.

This chain connects TRBV6-6 to TRBJ1-3, with D maybe TRBD1 (5 bases). The V gene lost 10 bases and the J gene lost 0 bases, with 13 bases spanning the gap. The CDR3 is 14 residues long. CDR1 MNHNY and CDR2 SVGAGI come from the germline V gene (reference sequence). CDR3 coding DNA: TGTGCCATCTTTAAGGGGTACTCTGGAAACACCATATATTTT. As protein: CAIFKGYSGNTIYF.

The chain has TRBV28 and TRBJ2-1; TRBD2 matches 14 bases. With V trimmed by 1 base and J by 8 bases, 4 bases remained unmatched. Germline values: CDR1 MDHEN, CDR2 SYDVKM. This CDR3 is 16 amino acids long. The CDR3 is CASSLSGTSGSYEQFF. CDR3 DNA sequence: TGTGCCAGCAGTTTATCGGGGACTAGCGGGAGCTATGAGCAGTTCTTC.

The V call is TRBV12-5, the J call TRBJ2-5, with 11 bases matching TRBD2. In germline, CDR1 is LGHNT, CDR2 FRNRAP. The CDR3 sequence is 18 residues long. V lost 2 bases and J lost 2; bases outside the gene matches: 10. The CDR3 here is CASGLTYPGLAEQETQYF. The CDR3 DNA follows: TGTGCTAGTGGTTTGACCTACCCGGGACTAGCGGAACAAGAGACCCAGTACTTC.

This clone was seen more than once but under ten times. This chain uses TRBV4-2 with TRBJ2-7, with D hard to call. CDR3 length: 12 amino acids. The germline gives CDR1 LGHNA, CDR2 YNFKEQ. Trimming took off 4 bases at V and 0 bases at J, with 4 bases between the two ends. CDR3 in DNA: TGTGCCAGCAGCCTTAGCTCCTACGAGCAGTACTTC. Translation gives CASSLSSYEQYF.

This clone appeared a few times. The rearrangement links TRBV6-5 to TRBJ1-1, with D tentatively TRBD1 (5 bases). V lost 5 bases to trimming and J lost 10 bases, with 17 bases between them. From germline, CDR1 is MNHEY and CDR2 SVGAGI. The length of the CDR3 is 13 residues. The CDR3 DNA reads as TGTGCCAGCAGTCTCGGCGGGGGGGATGGAGCTTTCTTT. As protein: CASSLGGGDGAFF.

V usage is TRBV4-1 and J usage is TRBJ2-7, with a weak D call TRBD1 (7 bases). The V end was cut by 0 bases, the J end by 4 bases, with 13 bases between. The CDR3 contains 15 residues. Germline V gene data show CDR1 as MGHRA and CDR2 as YSYEKL. CDR3 amino acids: CASSQDPGGKYEQYF. In DNA, the CDR3 is TGCGCCAGCAGCCAAGATCCAGGGGGGAAATACGAGCAGTACTTC.